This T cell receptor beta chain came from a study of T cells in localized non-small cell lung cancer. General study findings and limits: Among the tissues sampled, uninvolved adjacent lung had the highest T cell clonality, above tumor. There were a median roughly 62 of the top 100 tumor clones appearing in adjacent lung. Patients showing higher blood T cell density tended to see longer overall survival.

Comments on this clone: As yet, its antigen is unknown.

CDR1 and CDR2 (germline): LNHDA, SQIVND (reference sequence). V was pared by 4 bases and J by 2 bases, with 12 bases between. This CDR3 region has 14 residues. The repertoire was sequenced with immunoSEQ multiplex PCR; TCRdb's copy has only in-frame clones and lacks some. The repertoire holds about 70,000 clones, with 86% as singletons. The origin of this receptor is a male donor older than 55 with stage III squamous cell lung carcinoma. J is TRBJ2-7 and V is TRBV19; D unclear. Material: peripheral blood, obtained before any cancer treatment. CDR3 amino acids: CASSTQGLPYEQYF. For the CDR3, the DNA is TGTGCCAGTAGTACTCAAGGGCTTCCCTACGAGCAGTACTTC.